This T cell receptor beta chain was observed in a study of vaccination effects on CD4 cells after COVID-19. Study summary: Antigen-specific CD4+ T cells were expanded with viral peptide pools in the ViraFEST assay before sequencing.

Following an approximately ten-day culture, CD4+ T cells were purified. Trimming stripped 5 bases from V and 4 bases from J, with 15 bases between. The CDR3 is 14 amino acids. CDR1 SGHTS and CDR2 YDEGEE come from the germline V gene. Using immunoSEQ multiplex PCR, the repertoire was profiled, and TCRdb retains in-frame clones only, with some absent. Altogether 70,000 or so clones are present, 60% to 80% being singletons, with the ten largest covering roughly 2%. With respect to this clone: Antigen unknown.

The receptor comes from a human donor who received a COVID-19 vaccine. The sequences come from CD4+ T cells from PBMCs cultured without peptide, collected before COVID-19 vaccination. The gene calls are TRBV5-8 and TRBJ1-1, with D perhaps TRBD1 (5 bases). The CDR3 protein is CASRILDSLTEAFF. CDR3 coding DNA: TGTGCCAGCAGGATCCTTGACAGCCTCACTGAAGCTTTCTTT.